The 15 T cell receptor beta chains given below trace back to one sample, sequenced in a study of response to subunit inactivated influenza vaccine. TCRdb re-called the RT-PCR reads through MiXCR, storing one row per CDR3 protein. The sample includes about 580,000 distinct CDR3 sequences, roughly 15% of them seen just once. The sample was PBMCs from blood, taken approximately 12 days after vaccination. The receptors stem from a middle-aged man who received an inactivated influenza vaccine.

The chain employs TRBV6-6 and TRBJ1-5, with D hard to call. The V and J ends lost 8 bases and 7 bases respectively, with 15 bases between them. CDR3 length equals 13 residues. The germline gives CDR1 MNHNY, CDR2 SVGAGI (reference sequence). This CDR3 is CASGGWGVQPQHF. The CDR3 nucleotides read TGTGCCAGCGGAGGGTGGGGAGTGCAGCCCCAGCATTTT.

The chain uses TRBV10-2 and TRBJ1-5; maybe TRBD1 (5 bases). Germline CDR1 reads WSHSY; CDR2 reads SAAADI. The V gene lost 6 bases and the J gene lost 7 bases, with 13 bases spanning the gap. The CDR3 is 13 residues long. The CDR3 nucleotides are TGCGCCAGCAGGGAGGGGTTCCGACAGCCCCAGCATTTT. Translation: CASREGFRQPQHF.

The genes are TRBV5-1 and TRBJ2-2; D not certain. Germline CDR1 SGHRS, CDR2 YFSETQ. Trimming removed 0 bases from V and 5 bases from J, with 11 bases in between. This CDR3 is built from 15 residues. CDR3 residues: CASSLGQWETGELFF. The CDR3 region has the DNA TGCGCCAGCAGCTTGGGGCAGTGGGAAACCGGGGAGCTGTTTTTT. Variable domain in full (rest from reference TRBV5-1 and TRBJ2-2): KAGVTQTPRYLIKTRGQQVTLSCSPISGHRSVSWYQQTPGQGLQFLFEYFSETQRNKGNFPGRFSGRQFSNSRSEMNVSTLELGDSALYLCASSLGQWETGELFFGEGSRLTVL.

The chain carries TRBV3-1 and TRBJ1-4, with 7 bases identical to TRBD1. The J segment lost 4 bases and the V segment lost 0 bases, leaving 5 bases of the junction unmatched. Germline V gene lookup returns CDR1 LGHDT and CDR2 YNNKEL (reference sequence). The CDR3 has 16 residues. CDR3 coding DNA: TGTGCCAGCAGCCAAGATTTCGGGACAGTTAATGAAAAACTGTTTTTT. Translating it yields CASSQDFGTVNEKLFF.

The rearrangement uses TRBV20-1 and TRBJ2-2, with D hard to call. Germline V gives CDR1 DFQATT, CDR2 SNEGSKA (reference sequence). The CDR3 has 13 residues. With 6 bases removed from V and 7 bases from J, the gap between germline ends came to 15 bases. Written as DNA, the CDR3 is TGCAGTGCCCAATCCTTTACGGGCGGGGAGCTGTTTTTT. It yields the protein CSAQSFTGGELFF.

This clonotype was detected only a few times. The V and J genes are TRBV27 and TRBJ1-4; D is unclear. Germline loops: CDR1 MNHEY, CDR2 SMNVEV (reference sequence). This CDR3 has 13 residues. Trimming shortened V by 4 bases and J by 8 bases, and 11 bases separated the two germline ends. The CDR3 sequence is CASSYQSGEKLFF. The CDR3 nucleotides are TGTGCCAGCAGTTATCAGAGTGGGGAAAAACTGTTTTTT.

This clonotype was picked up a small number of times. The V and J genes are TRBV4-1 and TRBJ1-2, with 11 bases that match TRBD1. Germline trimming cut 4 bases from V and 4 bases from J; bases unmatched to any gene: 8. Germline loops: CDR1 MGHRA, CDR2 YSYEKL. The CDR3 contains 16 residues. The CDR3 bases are TGCGCCAGCAGCCTCGCCTGGGGGACAGGGGGCTATGGCTACACCTTC. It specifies CASSLAWGTGGYGYTF.

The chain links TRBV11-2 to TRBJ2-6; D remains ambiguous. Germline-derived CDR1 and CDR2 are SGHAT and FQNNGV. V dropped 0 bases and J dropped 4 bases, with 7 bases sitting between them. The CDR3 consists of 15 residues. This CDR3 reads CASSLERWGANVLTF. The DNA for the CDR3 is TGTGCCAGCAGCTTAGAAAGGTGGGGGGCCAACGTCCTGACTTTC.

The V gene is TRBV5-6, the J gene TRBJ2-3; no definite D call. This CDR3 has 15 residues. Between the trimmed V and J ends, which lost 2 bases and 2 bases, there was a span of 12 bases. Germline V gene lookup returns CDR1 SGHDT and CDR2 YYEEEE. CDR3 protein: CASSFRQTFTDTQYF. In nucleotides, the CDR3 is TGTGCCAGCAGCTTTCGTCAGACCTTCACAGATACGCAGTATTTT. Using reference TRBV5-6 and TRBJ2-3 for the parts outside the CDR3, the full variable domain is DAGVTQSPTHLIKTRGQQVTLRCSPKSGHDTVSWYQQALGQGPQFIFQYYEEEERQRGNFPDRFSGHQFPNYSSELNVNALLLGDSALYLCASSFRQTFTDTQYFGPGTRLTVL.

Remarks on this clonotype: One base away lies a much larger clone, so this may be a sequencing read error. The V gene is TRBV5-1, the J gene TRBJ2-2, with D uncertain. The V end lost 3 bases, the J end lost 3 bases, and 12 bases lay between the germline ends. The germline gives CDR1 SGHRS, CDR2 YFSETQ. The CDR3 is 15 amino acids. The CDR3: CASSSVPRYTGELFF. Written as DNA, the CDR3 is TGCGCCAGCAGCTCCGTACCGAGATACACCGGGGAGCTGTTTTTT.

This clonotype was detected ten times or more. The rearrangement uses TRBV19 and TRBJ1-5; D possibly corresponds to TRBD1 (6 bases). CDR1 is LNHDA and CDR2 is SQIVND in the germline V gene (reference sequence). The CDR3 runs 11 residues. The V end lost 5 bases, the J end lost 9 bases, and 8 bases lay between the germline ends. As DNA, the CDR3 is TGTGCCAGTAGTTTAGGGGGGCCCCAGCATTTT. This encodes CASSLGGPQHF.

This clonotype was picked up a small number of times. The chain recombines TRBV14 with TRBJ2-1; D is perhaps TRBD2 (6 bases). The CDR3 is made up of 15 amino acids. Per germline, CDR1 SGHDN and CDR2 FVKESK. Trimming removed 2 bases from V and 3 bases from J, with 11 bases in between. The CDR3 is CASSQTGLHYNEQFF. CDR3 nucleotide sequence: TGTGCCAGCAGCCAAACGGGACTTCACTACAATGAGCAGTTCTTC.

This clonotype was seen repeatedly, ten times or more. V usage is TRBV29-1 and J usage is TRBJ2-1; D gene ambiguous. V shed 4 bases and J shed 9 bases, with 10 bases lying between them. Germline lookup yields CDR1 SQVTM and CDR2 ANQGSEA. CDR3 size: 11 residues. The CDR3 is CSVATVREQFF. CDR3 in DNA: TGCAGCGTTGCTACAGTCCGTGAGCAGTTCTTC.

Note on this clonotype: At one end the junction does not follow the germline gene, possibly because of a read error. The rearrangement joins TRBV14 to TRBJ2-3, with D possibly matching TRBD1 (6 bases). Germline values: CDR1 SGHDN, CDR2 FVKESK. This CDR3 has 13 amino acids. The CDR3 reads CACSQTRGDTQYF. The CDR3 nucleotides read TGTGCCTGCAGCCAAACGAGGGGGGATACGCAGTATTTT.

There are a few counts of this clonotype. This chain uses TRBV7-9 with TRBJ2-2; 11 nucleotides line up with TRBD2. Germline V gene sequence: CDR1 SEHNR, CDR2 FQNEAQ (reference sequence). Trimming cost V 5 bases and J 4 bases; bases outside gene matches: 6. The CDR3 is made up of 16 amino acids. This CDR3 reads CASSSPGLAATGELFF. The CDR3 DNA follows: TGTGCCAGCAGCAGCCCGGGACTAGCGGCCACCGGGGAGCTGTTTTTT.